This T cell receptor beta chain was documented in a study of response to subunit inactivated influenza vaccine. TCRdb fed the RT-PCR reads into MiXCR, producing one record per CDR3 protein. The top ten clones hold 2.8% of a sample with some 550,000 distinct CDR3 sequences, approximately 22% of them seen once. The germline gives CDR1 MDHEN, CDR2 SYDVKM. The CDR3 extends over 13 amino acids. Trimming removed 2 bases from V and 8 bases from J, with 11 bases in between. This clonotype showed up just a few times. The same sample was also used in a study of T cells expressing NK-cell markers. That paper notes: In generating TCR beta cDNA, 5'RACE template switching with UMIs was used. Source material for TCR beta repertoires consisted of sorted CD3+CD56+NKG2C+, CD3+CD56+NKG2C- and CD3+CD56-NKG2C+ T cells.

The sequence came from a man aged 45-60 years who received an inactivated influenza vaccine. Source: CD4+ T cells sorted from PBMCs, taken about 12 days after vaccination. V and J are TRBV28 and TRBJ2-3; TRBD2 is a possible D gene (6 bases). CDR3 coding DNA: TGTGCCAGCAGTTTAACACAGGAGGGTACGCAGTATTTT. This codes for CASSLTQEGTQYF.